This T cell receptor (beta chain) was recovered during a study of chemoradiotherapy in HPV16-positive cancers. Study summary: Candidate HPV-specific clones and shared TCR motifs came from two HPV16-positive patients. Study results and limitations: HPV-specific T cells were functionally defined from only two HPV16-positive patients.

Libraries were prepared by immunoSEQ multiplex PCR; TCRdb keeps only in-frame clonotypes and omits some of them. The top ten clones hold 3% to 4% of a sample with tens of thousands of clones, around 80% of them seen once. In regard to this clone: What it recognizes is unknown.

The starting material was blood, obtained from a patient who underwent chemoradiotherapy. The TCR originated in a human donor with HPV-associated anogenital cancer.

CDR3 bases: TGTGCCAGCAGCCTGGATTTTTCCCATCAGCCCCAGCATTTT. Amino acids: CASSLDFSHQPQHF. The chain employs TRBV7-9 and TRBJ1-5, with D unresolved. The V and J ends lost 5 bases and 5 bases respectively, with 13 bases between them. Germline loops: CDR1 SEHNR, CDR2 FQNEAQ (reference sequence). CDR3 length: 14 amino acids.